These 5 T cell receptor beta chains share one sample of origin, sequenced in a study of shared clonotypes between healthy human individuals. CD45RO-negative, CCR7-selected cells formed the naive CD8 fraction, which excluded terminally differentiated effector memory CD45RA+ cells. Some clones are missing from TCRdb's copy, which holds only in-frame ones; the method was immunoSEQ multiplex PCR. The repertoire includes roughly 770,000 clones, 95% to 97% of them detected once, and about 0.22% sits in the top ten. Sequencing used naive CD8+ T cells sorted from blood. The receptors derive from a man aged 25-40 years in good health.

The chain is built from TRBV7-2 and TRBJ2-7; perhaps TRBD2 as D (6 bases). This CDR3 region has 15 residues. Deletions cut 5 bases from V and 0 bases from J, with 14 bases between. The germline V gene encodes CDR1 SGHTA and CDR2 FQGNSA. CDR3 amino acids: CASSVDAGSSYEQYF. The CDR3, as DNA: TGTGCCAGCAGCGTGGACGCGGGGAGCTCCTACGAGCAGTACTTC. Complete variable domain (other parts from reference TRBV7-2 and TRBJ2-7): GAGVSQSPSNKVTEKGKDVELRCDPISGHTALYWYRQSLGQGLEFLIYFQGNSAPDKSGLPSDRFSAERTGGSVSTLTIQRTQQEDSAVYLCASSVDAGSSYEQYFGPGTRLTVT.

This chain links TRBV7-2 with TRBJ2-7; 8 bases line up with TRBD1. CDR3 length: 12 amino acids. Unmatched junction bases numbered 2, after V lost 5 bases and J lost 5 bases. CDR1 and CDR2 (germline): SGHTA, FQGNSA. The CDR3 DNA reads TGTGCCAGCAGCGCGGACAGGGACGAGCAGTACTTC. It encodes CASSADRDEQYF.

As concerns this clone: The junction and the germline gene differ at one end; a read error may be behind it. The V call is TRBV2, the J call TRBJ2-5, with TRBD1 identical over 9 bases. This CDR3 has 16 amino acids. Per germline, CDR1 SNHLY and CDR2 FYNNEI. The CDR3 region is CASTPPGTGTQESQYF. The CDR3 DNA sequence: TGTGCCAGCACTCCCCCCGGGACAGGGACACAAGAGAGCCAGTACTTC.

The chain couples TRBV28 to TRBJ2-7; D gene uncertain. CDR3 length equals 14 residues. From germline, CDR1 is MDHEN and CDR2 SYDVKM. The ends were cut back, 5 bases at V and 6 bases at J, with 17 bases in the middle. DNA of the CDR3: TGTGCCAGCAGTCTTGGGCGCGCTTACCCCGAGCAGTACTTC. It codes for CASSLGRAYPEQYF.

The chain links TRBV11-2 to TRBJ2-3; 8 positions match TRBD1. V shed 1 base, J shed 14 bases, and the junction held 14 bases outside the gene matches. The germline CDR1 and CDR2 sequences are SGHAT and FQNNGV. The CDR3 extends over 15 amino acids. This CDR3 reads CASSLVRTGMRGRYF. In DNA form, the CDR3 reads TGTGCCAGCAGCTTAGTTCGGACAGGGATGCGGGGTCGGTATTTT.